This TCR beta chain is from a study of blood T cell repertoires in COVID-19. The V gene's germline CDR1 is SGDLS and CDR2 YYNGEE. The V and J ends lost 4 bases and 5 bases, in that order; junction bases with no gene match: 15. The CDR3 extends over 18 amino acids. The method was immunoSEQ multiplex PCR; TCRdb's version includes in-frame clones alone and lacks a portion of them. Of around 260,000 clones listed, more than 80% were seen once; the top ten hold 1% to 1.3%. This TCR was recovered from a woman aged 25 to 39 who had recovered from COVID-19. This chain connects TRBV9 to TRBJ1-6, with TRBD1 matching 7 bases. The specimen was PBMCs or T cells enriched from blood (not recorded which). The CDR3 region has the DNA TGTGCCAGCAGCCGGGGGGGACAGTCGGACTCGCATAATTCACCCCTCCACTTT. Protein: CASSRGGQSDSHNSPLHF.